This T cell receptor (beta chain) was observed in a study of glioma-infiltrating T cells after dendritic cell vaccination. Overall study: Glioblastoma patients came from Phase I and II dendritic cell vaccination trials.

Time point noted: after dendritic cell vaccination, including at tumor progression/relapse. The CDR3 extends over 15 amino acids. Between the trimmed V and J ends, which lost 2 bases and 0 bases, there was a span of 9 bases. Per the germline V gene, CDR1 is MNHNS and CDR2 is SASEGT. TCRdb keeps only in-frame clones here, not all; method: immunoSEQ multiplex PCR. The table lists some 110,000 clones, nearly 90% of them singletons, with over 2.5% in the top ten. Sequencing used blood, obtained after dendritic cell vaccination. The chain couples TRBV6-1 to TRBJ2-3, with D perhaps matching TRBD2 (6 bases). This TCR came from a human donor with glioblastoma. The CDR3 DNA reads TGTGCCAGCAGTGAAATAGCGGCTAGCACAGATACGCAGTATTTT. This translates into CASSEIAASTDTQYF.